The TCR beta chain under discussion was sequenced for a study of cytomegalovirus exposure and HLA in healthy donors (dated by TCRdb to about 2017). Regarding the complete study: An earlier analysis of some 500 of the donors reported 250 to 350 Gb of sequence data and roughly 100 million unique TCR beta sequences from 150 million to 200 million T cells. An early release that covered several hundred HLA-typed donors contained about 300 gigabases of sequencing data and about 84 million unique TCR sequences. Of the 300 to 500 genotyped donors, 65% to 90% were placed in the genetic ancestry cluster associated with self-reported Caucasian donors. The study aimed to test whether cataloging public T cell receptors could reveal signatures of past pathogen exposure. The T cell repertoires of roughly 660 subjects were profiled by immunosequencing and related to cytomegalovirus serostatus. Besides the first cohort of approximately 670 subjects, a separate validation cohort made up of 95 to 150 different subjects was used. To predict cytomegalovirus infection status, the study combined high-throughput TCR immunosequencing, statistical association of individual TCRs with disease status, and machine learning. To study patterns of TCR occurrence, a later analysis re-analyzed previously published TCR beta repertoires from 666 donors and added high-resolution HLA genotyping. Rather than drawing on any new phenotypic data, the later analysis identified candidate immune exposures from TCR beta sequences and the way those sequences occurred across donors. In an earlier analysis of 587 of the donors, high-throughput TCR beta sequencing was used to judge whether each TCR beta V gene segment behaved as functional or pseudogenic. Donor age, sex, ethnicity and CMV serostatus were compiled together with the repertoire data. A later genetic analysis took genome-wide SNP genotypes for about 65% of the roughly 670 donors and used that subset as a discovery cohort. All discovery cohort repertoires had been generated using a single sequencing platform. HLA typing covered class I and class II loci at four-digit resolution. Typing coverage varied by locus: roughly 629-640 donors for A, B, C, DRB1 and DQB1; more than 500 for DQA1; more than 600 for DPA1; roughly 450 for DPB1. Roughly five DR-DQ haplotypes were handled as single units for association and clustering because linkage in the cohort was strong. On average, about 240,000 unique TCR beta nucleotide sequences were sequenced per donor among a few hundred genotyped donors of the cohort, with around 19% of those sequences being non-productive. Findings and caveats that apply to the study as a whole: The study gave a list of some 150 TCR beta chains associated with cytomegalovirus. At a false discovery rate of 0.05, a later analysis linked some 17,000 TCR beta sequences to specific HLA alleles. For the cohort, immune exposure information was limited to CMV serostatus. A later analysis found that most CMV-associated TCR beta chains appeared HLA-restricted, with HLA associations seemingly driven largely by CMV exposure. A cluster of highly shared sequence variants was judged likely to be a technical artifact of the sequencing pipeline. The cohort was sequenced for TCR beta chains only, and without alpha or paired-chain data the features that could be detected were limited. Because the 87-base-pair reads could not distinguish some IMGT-functional V segments, including TRBV6-2 and TRBV6-3, those segments were excluded. Strong co-occurrence of HLA alleles, especially DR and DQ, made assigning TCR associations to individual alleles difficult. Because counts were too low, about 15 rarely observed V segments, including chromosome 9 orphons, were left out of the earlier analysis of 587 of the donors. While some public TCRs were present in many individuals, most TCR sequences turned up only very rarely across donors. In an earlier analysis of under 600 of the donors, most TCR beta V segments were observed in productive rearrangements about 90% or about 30% of the time, broadly matching IMGT annotations. Because HLA typing was missing for some donors at each locus, association tests included only the typed subset. In vitro tests confirmed that three of the cytomegalovirus-associated TCR beta chains recognize cytomegalovirus antigens. Cytomegalovirus status was reported to be diagnosed by the classifier with high specificity and sensitivity in both the original and validation cohorts. The presence/absence analyses assumed that sequencing depth was roughly uniform across donors, and that assumption may not be true. According to a later analysis, TCR association rates differed among HLA loci, with DRB1 alleles showing the most associated TCRs and HLA-C alleles showing the fewest. A further reported finding was that TCR beta sequences accurately predicted the HLA-A and HLA-B alleles for most subjects in the first cohort. A later analysis reported that several top co-occurrence clusters appeared linked to parvovirus B19, influenza, CMV and Epstein-Barr virus. According to a later genetic analysis, donors in an Asian-associated ancestry cluster had fewer N-insertions in productive TCRs than the roughly 660-donor mean. The authors suggested that the approach could potentially be generalized to other disease states and immunological phenotypes. A later analysis found that HLA-associated TCR beta chains were more clonally expanded and had lower generation probabilities than equally common non-associated chains. An association between a missense DCLRE1C variant and V-gene and J-gene trimming of TCR beta chains was found in a later genetic analysis and replicated in an independent cohort. Linkage disequilibrium might explain the correlated functional status among segregating V segments, but an unknown experimental factor could not be ruled out.

The cohort was made up of under 800 healthy bone marrow donors. All cohort members were sampled while nominally healthy, although unrecorded immune exposures were likely present. The donor was CMV seronegative and belonged to the group of 350 to 400 seronegative cohort members. Every donor gave a peripheral blood sample, and the peripheral blood mononuclear cells from that sample were used for TCR beta sequencing. The Qiagen DNeasy Blood Extraction Kit was used to extract genomic DNA from the blood cell samples. A note on this clone: This receptor's antigen is unknown. Within one base of it there is no much larger clone, and no base qualities were kept.

The germline V gene provides CDR1 SGHVS and CDR2 FQNEAQ. The CDR3 spans 13 residues, from the cysteine through the phenylalanine. Only the CDR3 DNA is retained, 39 bases long and in frame from the first base. V was cut back by 6 bases and J by 1 base, leaving a gap of 9 bases between them. To prepare the library, the immunoSEQ multiplex PCR assay was applied. A mixture of 60 forward primers for TCR Vbeta segments and 13 reverse primers for TCR Jbeta segments was used in the multiplex PCR. A multiplex PCR assay on genomic DNA amplified the CDR3 region of rearranged TCR beta genes. The Illumina HiSeq System was used to sequence the amplified TCR beta libraries as 87-base-pair reads. As for the authors' bioinformatics: A later analysis tallied tens of millions of unique TCR beta chains across the 550 to 850 repertoires, and about 10 million of those chains were shared by two or more donors. A nearest-neighbor algorithm error-corrected the raw reads and collapsed the reads into unique sequences, merging closely related sequences to remove PCR and sequencing errors. CDR3 sequences were aligned to IMGT reference sequences to assign V, D and J gene segments. Each retained sequence needed at least a six-nucleotide match to both a V gene segment and a J gene segment. A rearrangement counted as productive if the CDR3 had no stop codons and remained in frame with V and J, and every other rearrangement counted as non-productive. Following IMGT convention, CDR3 was defined as the stretch from the second conserved V-encoded cysteine to the conserved J-encoded phenylalanine. The earlier analysis of some 540 of the donors excluded any sequence lacking an unambiguous match to a single V gene segment. In an earlier analysis of around 590 of the donors, a V segment was called functional when productive rearrangements were above 56.7%, and segregating when the standard deviation between donors exceeded 5%. A statistical classification framework was built for diagnosing cytomegalovirus status from the catalog of TCR beta chain sequences. In a later analysis, TCR nucleotide sequences were compared against IMGT/GENE-DB human TR gene sequences so that V and J genes could be assigned. A later analysis assigned CDR3 sequences and most-parsimonious VDJ recombination scenarios with the TCRdist pipeline. In a later analysis, each TCR beta chain was defined by its CDR3 amino acid sequence together with its V-gene family, and reads without a unique V-gene family were excluded. As a way to deal with suspected cross-contamination and a sequencing artifact, a later analysis dropped more than 500 nucleotide sequences that were highly shared and had low generation probability. For each public chain, a later analysis derived a clonal expansion index from normalized ranks of inferred template counts within each repertoire. In a later analysis, generation probabilities were computed using a VDJ recombination model fitted to out-of-frame rearrangements, and the results were checked against IGoR. In a later analysis, TCR-TCR, TCR-HLA and TCR-CMV co-occurrence was scored with hypergeometric tests, and a repertoire-size bias correction was applied to TCR pairs. A later analysis estimated false discovery rates by permuting HLA or CMV assignments 20 times. In a later analysis, co-occurring TCRs were grouped with DBSCAN, and TCRdist sequence similarity was added when clustering was performed within HLA-allele-positive subsets. For co-occurrence clustering, repertoires with fewer than 30,000 or more than 120,000 public chains were excluded, along with roughly 5 repertoires with anomalous nucleotide sharing. In its TCRdb copy, this immuneACCESS table keeps in-frame sequences only and misses some clones. Where compared with another copy, unresolved V genes explain less than half of these, and the others have no known cause. That table supplies the V and J calls and clone size; D and trimming were determined from the DNA. This sample gives some 85,000 clones in total; about 88% of them show up just once. The ten largest make up around 2.3% of the sample.

The chain uses TRBV7-8 and TRBJ1-1, with a weak D call of TRBD1 (5 bases match). The source is a man aged 18 to 29 in good health and CMV-seronegative. The material sequenced was PBMCs. The CDR3 protein: CASRATGNTEAFF. The DNA reads as follows: TGTGCCAGCAGGGCTACAGGGAACACTGAAGCTTTCTTT.